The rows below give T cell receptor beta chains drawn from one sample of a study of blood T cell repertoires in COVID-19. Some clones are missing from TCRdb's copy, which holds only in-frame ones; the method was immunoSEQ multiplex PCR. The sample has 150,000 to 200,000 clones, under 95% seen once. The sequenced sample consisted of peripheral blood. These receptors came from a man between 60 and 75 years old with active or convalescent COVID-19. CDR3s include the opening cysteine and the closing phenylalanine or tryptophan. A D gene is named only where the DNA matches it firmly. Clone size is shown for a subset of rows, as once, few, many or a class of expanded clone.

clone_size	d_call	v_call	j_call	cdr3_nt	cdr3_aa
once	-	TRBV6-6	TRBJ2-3	TGTGCCAGCAGTTACGGGGGAGGCGCAGATACGCAGTATTTT	CASSYGGGADTQYF
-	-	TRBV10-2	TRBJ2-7	TGCGCCAGCGGGGCTACCTACGAGCAGTACTTC	CASGATYEQYF
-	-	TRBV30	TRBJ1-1	TGTGCCTGGAGTGGAAACAGGCGGCCCACTGAAGCTTTCTTT	CAWSGNRRPTEAFF
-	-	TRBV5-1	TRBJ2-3	TGCGCCAGCAGCTTGGGGTACTCATCATCTAGCACAGATACGCAGTATTTT	CASSLGYSSSSTDTQYF
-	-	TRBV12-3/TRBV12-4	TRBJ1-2	TGTGCCAGCAGTTTCGGGGGGGAATATGGCTACACCTTC	CASSFGGEYGYTF
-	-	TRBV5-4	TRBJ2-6	TGTGCCAGCAGCACTGGGGGCTCAATAGCAGTCTCTGGGGCCAACGTCCTGACTTTC	CASSTGGSIAVSGANVLTF
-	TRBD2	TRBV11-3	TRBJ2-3	TGTGCCAGCAGCCGTAGCGGGGGGGGTGGAGATACGCAGTATTTT	CASSRSGGGGDTQYF
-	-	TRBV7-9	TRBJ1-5	TGTGCCAGCAGCTCATGGGGCAGGGAGGGCAATCAGCCCCAGCATTTT	CASSSWGREGNQPQHF
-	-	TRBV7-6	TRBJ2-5	TGTGCCAGCAGCTTTCTGGGAGGGGGGTTCCAAGAGACCCAGTACTTC	CASSFLGGGFQETQYF
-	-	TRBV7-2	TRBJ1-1	TGTGCCAGCAGCTTTCTTCGCGCCACTGAAGCTTTCTTT	CASSFLRATEAFF
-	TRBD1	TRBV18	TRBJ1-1	TGTGCCAGCTCCCCTGCACAGGGGAGCACTGAAGCTTTCTTT	CASSPAQGSTEAFF
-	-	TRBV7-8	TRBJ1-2	TGTGCCAGCAGCAAGACAGTGAATAACTATGGCTACACCTTC	CASSKTVNNYGYTF
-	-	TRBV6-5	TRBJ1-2	TGTGCCAGCAGCGCCCCGGACTATGGCTACACCTTC	CASSAPDYGYTF
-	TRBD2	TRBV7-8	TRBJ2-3	TGTGCCAGCAGCGTAACCGGGACTAGCTCATTGGATACGCAGTATTTT	CASSVTGTSSLDTQYF
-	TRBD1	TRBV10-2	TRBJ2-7	TGCGCCAGCAGCCTCGGGACAGGGGGAACCTACGAGCAGTACTTC	CASSLGTGGTYEQYF
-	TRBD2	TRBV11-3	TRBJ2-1	TGTGCCAGCAGTCTTAGCGGGGGAAACTACAATGAGCAGTTCTTC	CASSLSGGNYNEQFF
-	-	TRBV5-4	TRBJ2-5	TGTGCCAGCAGCTTTGGCCTAGCAACCCAGTACTTC	CASSFGLATQYF
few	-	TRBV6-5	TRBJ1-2	TGTGCCAGCAGTTACTCGGGCAGTGGTTCCTATGGCTACACCTTC	CASSYSGSGSYGYTF
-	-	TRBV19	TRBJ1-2	TGTGCCAGTAGTACACTTGGACAGAACTATGGCTACACCTTC	CASSTLGQNYGYTF
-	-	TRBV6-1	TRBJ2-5	TGTGCCAGCAGTGAAGCGCCCGGCCGGGTTGAGACCCAGTACTTC	CASSEAPGRVETQYF
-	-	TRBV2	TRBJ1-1	TGTGCCAGCAGGGAGACAGAGAACACTGAAGCTTTCTTT	CASRETENTEAFF
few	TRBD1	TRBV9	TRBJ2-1	TGTGCCAGCAGCCTATGGGACAGGGATTACAATGAGCAGTTCTTC	CASSLWDRDYNEQFF
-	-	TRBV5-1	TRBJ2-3	TGCGCCAGCAGCTTGCCTAGTTCGGAAATAGATACGCAGTATTTT	CASSLPSSEIDTQYF
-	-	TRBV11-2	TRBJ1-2	TGTGCCAGCAGCTCCCAGACAGTGGGAAAGGCCTATGGCTACACCTTC	CASSSQTVGKAYGYTF
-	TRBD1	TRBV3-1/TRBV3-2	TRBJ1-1	TGTGCCAGCAGCCAAGGAATACAGGGGGCTGGGGCTTTCTTT	CASSQGIQGAGAFF
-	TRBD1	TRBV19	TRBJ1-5	TGTGCCAGTAGTACGGACAGGGCAAGTAGCAATCAGCCCCAGCATTTT	CASSTDRASSNQPQHF
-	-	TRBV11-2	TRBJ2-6	TGTGCCAGCAGCCCTCGACAGGCTCCCTCTGGGGCCAACGTCCTGACTTTC	CASSPRQAPSGANVLTF
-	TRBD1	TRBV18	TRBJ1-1	TGTGCCAGCTCACGTTCGATCTCGGGACAGGGGAGGACTGAAGCTTTCTTT	CASSRSISGQGRTEAFF
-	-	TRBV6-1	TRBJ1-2	TGTGCCAGCAGTGAAAGAGGCAGAGCCGGGGGTTTGGAAGGCTACACCTTC	CASSERGRAGGLEGYTF
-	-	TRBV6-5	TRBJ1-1	TGTGCCAGCAGTTCCAACGGGGCCGGACAGATTGAAGCTTTCTTT	CASSSNGAGQIEAFF
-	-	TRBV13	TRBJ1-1	TGTGCCAGCAGCTTAGGAACAGGGTCCCCTGAAGCTTTCTTT	CASSLGTGSPEAFF
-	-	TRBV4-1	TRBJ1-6	TGCGCCAGCAGCCAACCGGGCAGGGATAGTTCACCCCTCCACTTT	CASSQPGRDSSPLHF
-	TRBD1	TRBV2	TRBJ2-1	TGTGCCAGCAGGGGGGCAGGGGGCTCCAATGAGCAGTTCTTC	CASRGAGGSNEQFF
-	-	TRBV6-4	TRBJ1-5	TGTGCCAGCAGTGCTCAGGGAGGAGGCAATCAGCCCCAGCATTTT	CASSAQGGGNQPQHF
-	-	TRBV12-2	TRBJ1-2	TGTGCAAGTCGTTCAGGATTTCCTCCCAGGGGCTATGGCTACACCTTC	CASRSGFPPRGYGYTF
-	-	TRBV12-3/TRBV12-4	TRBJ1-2	TGTGCCAGCAGTTTAGCGGAGAGAGGTGGCTACACCTTC	CASSLAERGGYTF
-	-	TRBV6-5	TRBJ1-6	TGTGCCAGCAGTTACTCTGACAGGTCGAATTCACCCCTCCACTTT	CASSYSDRSNSPLHF
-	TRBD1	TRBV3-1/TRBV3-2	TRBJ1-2	TGTGCCAGCAGCCCTGTAGTCGGACAGGGACCGAGGTATGGCTACACCTTC	CASSPVVGQGPRYGYTF
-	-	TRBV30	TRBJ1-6	TGTGCCTGGAATTTGGACAGCAATTCACCCCTCCACTTT	CAWNLDSNSPLHF
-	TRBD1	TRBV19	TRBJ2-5	TGTGCCAGTAGTATAGTTACAGGGGGTAACAAAGAGACCCAGTACTTC	CASSIVTGGNKETQYF
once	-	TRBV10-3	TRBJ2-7	TGTGCCATCAGTTGGGCAGGCGAACAGTACTTC	CAISWAGEQYF
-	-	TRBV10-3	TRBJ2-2	TGTGCCGTCCTGGGCATCGCGAACACCGGGGAGCTGTTTTTT	CAVLGIANTGELFF
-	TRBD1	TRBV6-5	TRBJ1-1	TGTGCCAGCAGTTACTCGGGCGACAGGGGGACTGAAGCTTTCTTT	CASSYSGDRGTEAFF
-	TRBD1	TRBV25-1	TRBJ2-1	TGTGCCAGCAGTGAATTGAACAGGGGGCGTTGGAATGAGCAGTTCTTC	CASSELNRGRWNEQFF
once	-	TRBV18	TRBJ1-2	TGTGCCAGCTCACCCTACATGGTCGAAGGCCCTGGGGGCGGCTATACCTTC	CASSPYMVEGPGGGYTF
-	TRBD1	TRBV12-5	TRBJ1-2	TGTGCTAGTGGTCCCCAGGGGGCTGGGTATGGCTACACCTTC	CASGPQGAGYGYTF
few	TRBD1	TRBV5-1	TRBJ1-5	TGCGCCAGCAGCTTGGACGGGACAGGACATCAGCCCCAGCATTTT	CASSLDGTGHQPQHF
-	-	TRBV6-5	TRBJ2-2	TGTGCCAGCAGTTCAACTTCGGCCGGGGCCGGGGAGCTGTTTTTT	CASSSTSAGAGELFF
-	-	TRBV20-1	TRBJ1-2	TGCAGTGCTAGACAGGGTTATGGCTACACCTTC	CSARQGYGYTF